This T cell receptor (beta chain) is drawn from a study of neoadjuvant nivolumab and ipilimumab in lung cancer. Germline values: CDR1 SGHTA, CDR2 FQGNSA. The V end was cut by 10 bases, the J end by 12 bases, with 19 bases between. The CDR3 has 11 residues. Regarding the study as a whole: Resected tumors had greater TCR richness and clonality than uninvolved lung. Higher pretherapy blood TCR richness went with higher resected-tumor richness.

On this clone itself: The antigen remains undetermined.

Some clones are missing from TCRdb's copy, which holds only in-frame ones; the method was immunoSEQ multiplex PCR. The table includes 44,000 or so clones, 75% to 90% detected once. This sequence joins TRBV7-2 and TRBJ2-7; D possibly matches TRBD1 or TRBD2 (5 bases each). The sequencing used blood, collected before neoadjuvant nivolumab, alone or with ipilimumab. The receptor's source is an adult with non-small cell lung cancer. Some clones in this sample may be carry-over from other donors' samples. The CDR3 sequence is CAIRSRGRLYF. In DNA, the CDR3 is TGTGCCATCCGTTCCCGGGGCCGTCTGTACTTC.